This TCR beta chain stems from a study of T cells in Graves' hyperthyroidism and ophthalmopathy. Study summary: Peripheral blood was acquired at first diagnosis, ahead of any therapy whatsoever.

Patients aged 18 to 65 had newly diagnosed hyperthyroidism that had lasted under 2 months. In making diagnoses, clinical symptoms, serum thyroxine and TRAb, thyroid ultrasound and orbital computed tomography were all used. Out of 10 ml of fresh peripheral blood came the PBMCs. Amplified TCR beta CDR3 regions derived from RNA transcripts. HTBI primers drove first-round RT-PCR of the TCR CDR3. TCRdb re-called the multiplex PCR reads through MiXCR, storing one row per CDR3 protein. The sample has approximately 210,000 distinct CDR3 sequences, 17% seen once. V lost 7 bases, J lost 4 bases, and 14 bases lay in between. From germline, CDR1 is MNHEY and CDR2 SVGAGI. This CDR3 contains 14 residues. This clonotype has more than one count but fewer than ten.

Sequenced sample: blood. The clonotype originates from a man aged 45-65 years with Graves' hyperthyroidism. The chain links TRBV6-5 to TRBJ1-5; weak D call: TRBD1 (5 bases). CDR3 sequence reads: CASTRGDPNQPQHF. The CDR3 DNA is TGTGCCAGCACCCGAGGGGACCCTAATCAGCCCCAGCATTTT.